The TCR beta chain described here comes from a study of blood T cells in healthy people across ages. A second 7 to 11 cycle PCR used barcoded and J-beta primers. TCRdb analysed the 5' RACE reads with MiXCR anew, one entry per CDR3 protein. The table includes about 1,600,000 distinct CDR3 sequences, approximately 38% detected once. There are 17 residues in the CDR3. Germline CDR1 is MNHEY and CDR2 is SMNVEV (reference sequence). Losses at the gene ends were 6 bases for V and 7 bases for J; bases not matched to a gene: 16. General study findings and limits: A conclusive naive versus antigen-experienced comparison was prevented by the unsorted PBMCs. Per million T cells, the diversity of TCR beta decreased roughly linearly as age advanced.

Notes on this clonotype: What it recognizes is unknown.

Input material: blood. The chain employs TRBV27 and TRBJ2-1; 9 bases are shared with TRBD2. This receptor was taken from a woman under 30 in good health. The chain's CDR3 is CASRLTSGALGINEQFF. DNA of the CDR3: TGTGCCAGCAGACTGACTAGCGGCGCCTTGGGTATTAATGAGCAGTTCTTC.